A single sample gave rise to the 24 T cell receptor delta chains below, sequenced in a study of gamma-delta T cells after stem cell transplantation. TCRdb re-called the RT-PCR reads through CATT. This sample has approximately 1,400 delta-chain clones, with around 13% found just once. Input material: gamma-delta T cells. Every receptor here comes from a human donor. It is not recorded whose cells these are; they may come from a transplant donor.

This clone was observed a handful of times. Distinct nucleotide sequences in the sample also encode this CDR3. This rearrangement joins TRDV2 to TRDJ1; 7 nucleotides agree with TRDD3. The junction had 5 bases not matched to a gene; V was cut back by 1 base and J by 1 base. Germline-derived CDR1 and CDR2 are GEAIGNYY and EKD. The CDR3 sequence is 15 residues long. The CDR3 loop reads CACDTLGNFTDKLIF. The CDR3 DNA sequence: TGTGCCTGTGACACACTGGGGAATTTCACCGATAAACTCATCTTT.

Of note for this clone: A far larger clone is just one base off, so this is likely a read error. The same CDR3 is also encoded by other DNA sequences in this sample. CDR3 DNA sequence: TGTGCCTGTGACTATCTACGTGGGGGGATGAGTAAACTCATCTTT. This sequence encodes CACDYLRGGMSKLIF. The genes are TRDV2 and TRDJ1; 7 positions agree with TRDD3. The V segment lost 3 bases and the J segment 7 bases; nucleotides outside the gene matches: 13. CDR3 length equals 15 residues. Germline lookup yields CDR1 GEAIGNYY and CDR2 EKD.

This clone rates as large. V usage is TRDV2 and J usage is TRDJ1, with 7 positions matching TRDD3. The CDR3 is made up of 16 amino acids. Germline lookup yields CDR1 GEAIGNYY and CDR2 EKD. The V and J ends lost 4 bases and 3 bases, in that order; junction bases with no gene match: 13. The CDR3 nucleotides read TGTGCCTGTGATCAACTGGGGACCGGGCGGCCCGATAAACTCATCTTT. Amino acid sequence: CACDQLGTGRPDKLIF.

This clone appeared a few times. V is TRDV1 and J is TRDJ1, with D possibly being TRDD2 (6 bases). V lost 1 base and J lost 2, with 32 bases in between. Germline CDR1 reads TSWWSYY; CDR2 reads QGS. The CDR3 runs to 22 residues. This CDR3 reads CALGEPAGSYGYPRSLTDKLIF. The CDR3, as DNA: TGTGCTCTTGGGGAACCGGCCGGATCCTACGGTTACCCTAGATCACTTACCGATAAACTCATCTTT.

The chain couples TRDV3 to TRDJ1, with a weak D call TRDD2 (5 bases). CDR3 length: 15 residues. V lost 4 bases, J lost 3 bases, and 21 bases lay in between. Germline V lookup: CDR1 TVYSNPD, CDR2 GDNSRS (reference sequence). The chain's CDR3 is CACRFRNLLSDKLIF. For the CDR3, the DNA is TGTGCCTGCAGATTCCGGAACCTACTGTCCGATAAACTCATCTTT.

This clone appeared a few times. The protein recorded in TCRdb matches a much larger clone and deviates from this DNA's translation at residue 12, suggesting a read error; the protein here is obtained by translating the DNA. CDR3 sequence reads: CALGAHLPTAKKLLGARADTDKLIF. CDR3 coding DNA: TGTGCTCTTGGGGCCCACCTTCCTACGGCGAAAAAATTACTGGGGGCCCGGGCAGACACCGATAAACTCATCTTT. V and J are TRDV1 and TRDJ1, with D possibly TRDD2 on 9 matching bases. This CDR3 is built from 25 residues. CDR1 is TSWWSYY and CDR2 is QGS in the germline V gene. V was shortened by 4 bases and J by 0 bases, with 42 bases between the two germline ends.

Relative to its sample, this clone is large (0.1 to 1%). Different DNA sequences within this sample yield the same CDR3. This rearrangement joins TRDV2 to TRDJ1; maybe TRDD3 (6 bases). CDR1 GEAIGNYY and CDR2 EKD come from the germline V gene. Trimming took off 4 bases at V and 4 bases at J, with 18 bases between the two ends. The CDR3 runs to 15 residues. The CDR3 protein is CACDHVGRGSDKLIF. The CDR3 region has the DNA TGTGCCTGTGATCATGTGGGGAGGGGGAGCGATAAACTCATCTTT.

This clone is deemed medium-sized. This chain joins TRDV2 and TRDJ1, with D possibly matching TRDD2 (8 bases). CDR3 size: 19 residues. V was shortened by 2 bases and J by 4 bases, with 28 bases between the two germline ends. The germline V gene has CDR1 GEAIGNYY and CDR2 EKD. Here the CDR3 reads CACDRLPTEGLGANDKLIF. The CDR3 bases are TGTGCCTGTGACAGACTTCCTACGGAGGGGCTGGGGGCCAACGATAAACTCATCTTT.

This clone has just a few counts. The V gene is TRDV1, the J gene TRDJ1; TRDD3 agrees at 9 bases. Germline V lookup: CDR1 TSWWSYY, CDR2 QGS. CDR3 length equals 20 residues. J lost 3 bases, V lost 2 bases, and 19 bases had no gene match. The CDR3 here is CALGEELPHLGDRIPDKLIF. The CDR3 region has the DNA TGTGCTCTTGGGGAAGAGCTTCCGCACCTGGGGGATCGGATCCCCGATAAACTCATCTTT.

This clone was observed a few times. The J gene is TRDJ3, the V gene TRDV2; maybe TRDD3 (6 bases). The V gene's germline CDR1 is GEAIGNYY and CDR2 EKD. Trimming stripped 0 bases from V and 1 base from J, with 12 bases between. The CDR3 is made up of 18 amino acids. The CDR3 spells CACDTVVGISWDTRQMFF. The CDR3 DNA follows: TGTGCCTGTGACACCGTTGTCGGGATATCCTGGGACACCCGACAGATGTTTTTC.

By share of the sample, this clone is medium-sized. The chain uses TRDV3 and TRDJ1; possible D gene TRDD3, 6 bases. V dropped 2 bases and J dropped 0 bases, with 19 bases sitting between them. CDR3 length equals 16 residues. Per the germline V gene, CDR1 is TVYSNPD and CDR2 is GDNSRS (reference sequence). The DNA for the CDR3 is TGTGCCTTTGAACTAATACTGGGTCTATACACCGATAAACTCATCTTT. It translates to CAFELILGLYTDKLIF.

In the case of this clone: The TCRdb protein comes from a much larger clone and disagrees with this DNA's translation at residue 6, likely due to a read error; the protein given here is derived from the DNA. The chain has TRDV2 and TRDJ3, with 7 nucleotides matching TRDD3. This CDR3 has 20 amino acids. Losses at the gene ends were 0 bases for V and 0 bases for J; bases not matched to a gene: 10. Germline assignment: CDR1 GEAIGNYY and CDR2 EKD. CDR3 loop: CACDTSPWGLSSWDTRQMFF. Written as DNA, the CDR3 is TGTGCCTGTGACACCAGTCCCTGGGGGTTGAGCTCCTGGGACACCCGACAGATGTTTTTC.

The table lists this clone with a few counts. The protein in TCRdb stems from a much larger clone and differs at residue 5 from this DNA's translation, likely a read error; here the protein is translated from the DNA. This chain joins TRAV29/DV5 and TRDJ1; possible D gene TRDD3, 6 bases. CDR1 is NSMFDY and CDR2 is ISSIKDK in the germline V gene. The CDR3 contains 18 residues. V was pared by 1 base and J by 11 bases, with 33 bases between. The CDR3 sequence is CAASNFSSSFTGSGVLIF. The CDR3, as DNA: TGTGCAGCAAGCAATTTTTCCTCATCCTTTACTGGGTCGGGGGTGCTCATCTTT.

The table lists this clone with a few counts. The rearrangement uses TRDV2 and TRDJ1, with D possibly being TRDD3 (6 bases). The CDR3 length is 15 residues. Germline-derived CDR1 and CDR2 are GEAIGNYY and EKD. V lost 0 bases and J 1 base, leaving 11 bases between the germline ends. CDR3 bases: TGTGCCTGTGACACCCTGGGGATCGCCACCGATAAACTCATCTTT. Protein product: CACDTLGIATDKLIF.

Notes on this clone: This may be a read error: a much more frequent sequence differs by one nucleotide. V and J are TRDV1 and TRDJ1, with 11 bases that match TRDD3. The CDR3 runs to 23 residues. Germline V gene sequence: CDR1 TSWWSYY, CDR2 QGS. J gave up 0 bases and V 4 bases, and 25 bases lay outside the gene matches. CDR3 coding DNA: TGTGCTCTTGGGGGACCACTAAAACCCGCACTGGGGGATAATGGAGTGGACACCGATAAACTCATCTTT. Residues: CALGGPLKPALGDNGVDTDKLIF.

The sample holds a few counts of this clone. This DNA's translation and the protein TCRdb lists, from a much larger clone, do not match at residues 9 and 23, likely due to a read error; the protein shown is translated from the DNA. The chain's CDR3 is CALGAHLPMAKILLGARADTDKPIF. The CDR3 DNA reads as TGTGCTCTTGGGGCCCACCTTCCTATGGCGAAAATATTACTGGGGGCCCGGGCAGACACCGATAAACCCATCTTT. The gene calls are TRDV1 and TRDJ1; D is possibly TRDD2 or TRDD3 (8 bases each). This CDR3 comprises 25 residues. Germline CDR1 TSWWSYY, CDR2 QGS.

By proportion, this clone is large. A far larger clone lies a single base away; this is likely a read error. J is TRDJ1 and V is TRDV2, with D tentatively TRDD3 (5 bases). V dropped 0 bases and J dropped 1 base, with 17 bases sitting between them. Germline lookup yields CDR1 GEAIGNYY and CDR2 EKD. The CDR3 length is 17 residues. The CDR3 DNA follows: TGTGCCTGTGACACCGTACGGGGGGCCCCGGTCACCGATAAACTCATCTTT. It codes for CACDTVRGAPVTDKLIF.

This clone came up a few times. The likely explanation is a read error, given a far larger clone one base away. This specimen includes other DNA sequences encoding the same CDR3. The J gene is TRDJ1, the V gene TRDV1; D gene uncertain. CDR1 and CDR2 (germline): TSWWSYY, QGS. Between the trimmed V and J ends, which lost 9 bases and 10 bases, there was a span of 18 bases. This CDR3 comprises 12 residues. CDR3 bases: TGTGCTCTAGGTCTATTCCCCCTTGGACTCATCTTT. Encoded protein: CALGLFPLGLIF.

This sequence joins TRDV1 and TRDJ1; 13 bases agree with TRDD3. This CDR3 region has 20 residues. The J segment lost 0 bases and the V segment lost 3 bases, leaving 13 bases of the junction unmatched. CDR1 is TSWWSYY and CDR2 is QGS in the germline V gene. The CDR3 here is CALGDHFLLGDTRYTDKLIF. The DNA for the CDR3 is TGTGCTCTTGGGGACCACTTCCTACTGGGGGATACGCGGTACACCGATAAACTCATCTTT.

Notes on this clone: Just one base apart from a much larger clone, this may be a read error. This same CDR3 is encoded by further DNA sequences in the sample. This rearrangement joins TRDV2 to TRDJ1, with 7 bases lining up with TRDD3. CDR3 length: 16 residues. The germline gives CDR1 GEAIGNYY, CDR2 EKD. V was pared by 3 bases and J by 2 bases, with 11 bases of the junction left unmatched. Here the CDR3 reads CACDPVLGQPTDKLIF. The CDR3 nucleotides are TGTGCCTGTGACCCAGTACTGGGGCAGCCGACCGATAAACTCATCTTT.

Details on this clone: One end of the junction does not line up with germline, which may come from a read error. This rearrangement joins TRDV2 to TRDJ1, with D perhaps matching TRDD3 (5 bases). The CDR3 has 17 amino acids. Germline loops: CDR1 GEAIGNYY, CDR2 EKD. The DNA for the CDR3 is TGTGCCTGTGACCTACTAAAAGGGGACCCGTACACCGATAAACTCACCTTT. Its protein product is CACDLLKGDPYTDKLTF.

This clone was seen only a few times. The chain combines TRDV2 with TRDJ1; 9 bases are a match to TRDD3. Germline CDR1 GEAIGNYY, CDR2 EKD. The CDR3 sequence is 17 residues long. J gave up 0 bases and V 3 bases, and 10 bases lay outside the gene matches. In nucleotides, the CDR3 is TGTGCCTGTGACCCACTGGGGGACGCAGCGTACACCGATAAACTCATCTTT. It codes for CACDPLGDAAYTDKLIF.

The V call is TRDV2, the J call TRDJ1, with 11 bases aligning to TRDD3. Germline V gene lookup returns CDR1 GEAIGNYY and CDR2 EKD. This CDR3 region has 16 residues. V dropped 4 bases and J dropped 0; count of bases not matched to a gene: 6. The CDR3 spells CACDNLLGDNTDKLIF. CDR3 coding DNA: TGTGCCTGTGATAATTTACTGGGGGATAACACCGATAAACTCATCTTT.

This clone occurred a few times. With only one base between it and a far larger clone, this is likely a read error. The chain recombines TRDV1 with TRDJ2, with TRDD3 matching 10 bases. CDR1 TSWWSYY and CDR2 QGS come from the germline V gene. V trimming: 1 base; J trimming: 1 base; junction bases outside the gene matches: 15. The CDR3 runs to 21 residues. The CDR3 loop is CALGERGGITGGCVLTAQLFF. In nucleotides, the CDR3 is TGTGCTCTTGGGGAACGAGGGGGGATAACTGGGGGATGCGTTTTGACAGCACAACTCTTCTTT.